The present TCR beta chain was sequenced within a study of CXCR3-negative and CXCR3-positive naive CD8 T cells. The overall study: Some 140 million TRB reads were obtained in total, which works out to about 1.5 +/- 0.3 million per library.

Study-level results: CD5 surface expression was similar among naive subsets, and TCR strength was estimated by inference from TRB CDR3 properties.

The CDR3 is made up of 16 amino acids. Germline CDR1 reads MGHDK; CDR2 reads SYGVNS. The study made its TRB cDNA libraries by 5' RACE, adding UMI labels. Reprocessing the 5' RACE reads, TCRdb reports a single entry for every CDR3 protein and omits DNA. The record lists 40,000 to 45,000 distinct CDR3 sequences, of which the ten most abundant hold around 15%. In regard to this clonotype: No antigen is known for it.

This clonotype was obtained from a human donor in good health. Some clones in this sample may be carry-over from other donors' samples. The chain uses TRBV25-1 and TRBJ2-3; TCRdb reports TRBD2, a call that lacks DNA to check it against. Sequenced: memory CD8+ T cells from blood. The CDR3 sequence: CASSAERGFSTDTQYF.